The present entry profiles one T cell receptor (beta chain) with its context. The assay was immunoSEQ multiplex PCR, and TCRdb's table has in-frame clones only and misses some. The repertoire consists of about 53,000 clones, with 84% occurring once and the leading ten covering 4.6%. This record belongs to a study of OX40 agonist ivuxolimab in advanced cancers. V was pared by 2 bases and J by 7 bases, with 14 bases between. Germline CDR1 reads SEHNR; CDR2 reads FQNEAQ (reference sequence). CDR3 size: 14 residues. The sequence was obtained from an adult with an advanced solid tumor such as melanoma, head and neck, liver or kidney cancer. This chain links TRBV7-9 with TRBJ1-2; possible D gene TRBD1, 5 bases. Material: CD4+ or CD8+ T cells sorted from blood, obtained in a trial of the OX40 agonist ivuxolimab. The CDR3 DNA follows: TGTGCCAGCAGCTTAAATCACGGGGGTGGTGGCTACACCTTC. This encodes CASSLNHGGGGYTF.